Below, one T cell receptor beta chain is given with its context. This clone's antigen is unknown. No much larger clonotype is one base removed from it; base qualities were not supplied. In the germline V gene, CDR1 corresponds to ENHRY and CDR2 to SYGVKD. After removal of 6 bases from V and 6 bases from J, the junction retains 6 bases not matched to a gene. Including cysteine and phenylalanine, the CDR3 has 15 amino acids. Of all the DNA, just the CDR3 is kept, 45 bases in frame from base 1. The cohort consisted of hundreds of healthy bone marrow donors. At the time of sampling, all cohort members were nominally healthy, though unrecorded immune exposures were likely present. The donor was CMV seropositive and belonged to the group of 250 to 300 seropositive cohort members. A peripheral blood sample was provided by each donor, and peripheral blood mononuclear cells were used for TCR beta sequencing. Genomic DNA was extracted from the blood cell samples with the Qiagen DNeasy Blood Extraction Kit.

This record belongs to a study of cytomegalovirus exposure and HLA in healthy donors (dated by TCRdb to the late 2010s). A note on the overall study: An earlier analysis of approximately 640 of the donors reported more than 250 Gb of sequence data and approximately 110 million unique TCR beta sequences from roughly 180 million T cells. An early release covering 550 to 650 HLA-typed donors comprised about 310 gigabases of sequencing data and 85 million to 100 million unique TCR sequences. Of the 350 to 450 genotyped donors, less than 90% were placed in the genetic ancestry cluster associated with self-reported Caucasian donors. The study aimed to test whether signatures of past pathogen exposure could be identified by cataloging public T cell receptors. The study profiled the T cell repertoires of more than 500 subjects by immunosequencing and related them to cytomegalovirus serostatus. A separate validation cohort of 100 to 150 different subjects was used in addition to the 666-subject first cohort. The study combined high-throughput TCR immunosequencing, statistical association of individual TCRs with disease status, and machine learning to predict cytomegalovirus infection status. In a later analysis, previously published TCR beta repertoires from about 640 donors were re-analyzed and high-resolution HLA genotyping was added so that TCR occurrence patterns could be studied. Rather than drawing on any new phenotypic data, the later analysis identified candidate immune exposures from TCR beta sequences and the way those sequences occurred across donors. An earlier analysis of some 600 of the donors applied high-throughput TCR beta sequencing to assess whether each TCR beta V gene segment acted as functional or pseudogenic. Donor age, sex, ethnicity and CMV serostatus were collected together with the repertoire data. Genome-wide SNP genotypes for about 65% of the 666 donors were used in a later genetic analysis, which treated that subset as a discovery cohort. Every repertoire in the discovery cohort had been generated on one and the same sequencing platform. HLA typing covered class I and class II loci at four-digit resolution. The number of typed donors differed by locus: about 620-640 for A, B, C, DRB1 and DQB1; 500 to 550 for DQA1; fewer than 610 for DPA1; and roughly 450 for DPB1. Four or five DR-DQ haplotypes were treated as single units for association and clustering because of strong linkage in the cohort. On average, around 200,000 unique TCR beta nucleotide sequences were sequenced per donor among some 420 genotyped donors of the cohort, with 15% to 20% of those sequences being non-productive. Broader findings and caveats from the paper: The classifier was reported to diagnose cytomegalovirus status with high specificity and sensitivity in both the original and validation cohorts. Compared with the approximately 710-donor mean, donors in an Asian-associated ancestry cluster had fewer N-insertions in productive TCRs, according to a later genetic analysis. In this cohort, only TCR beta chains were sequenced, and detectable features were limited by the absence of alpha or paired-chain data. Across donors, most TCR sequences were observed very rarely, whereas some public TCRs were present in many individuals. Correlated functional status among segregating V segments might reflect linkage disequilibrium, but an unknown experimental factor could not be ruled out. A further reported finding was that TCR beta sequences accurately predicted the HLA-A and HLA-B alleles for most subjects in the first cohort. The authors suggested that the approach could potentially be generalized to other disease states and immunological phenotypes. Immune exposure information for the cohort was limited to CMV serostatus. In vitro tests confirmed that a few of the cytomegalovirus-associated TCR beta chains recognize cytomegalovirus antigens. In a later analysis, several top co-occurrence clusters were reported to appear linked to parvovirus B19, influenza, CMV and Epstein-Barr virus. According to a later analysis, TCR association rates differed among HLA loci, with DRB1 alleles showing the most associated TCRs and HLA-C alleles showing the fewest. Because HLA typing was unavailable for some donors at each locus, only the typed subset was used in association tests. An earlier analysis of roughly 570 of the donors showed that most TCR beta V segments appeared in productive rearrangements either about 87% or about 30% of the time, which broadly matched IMGT annotations. The presence/absence analyses assumed that sequencing depth was roughly uniform across donors, and that assumption may not be true. Because counts were too low, roughly 17 rarely observed V segments, including chromosome 9 orphons, were left out of the earlier analysis of over 550 of the donors. The study listed over 150 TCR beta chains as associated with cytomegalovirus. At a false discovery rate of 0.05, a later analysis linked some 17,000 TCR beta sequences to specific HLA alleles. Because the 87-base-pair reads could not distinguish some IMGT-functional V segments, including TRBV6-2 and TRBV6-3, those segments were excluded. According to a later analysis, most CMV-associated TCR beta chains appeared to be HLA-restricted, and the HLA associations seemed to be driven largely by CMV exposure. When HLA alleles, especially DR and DQ, strongly co-occurred, attributing TCR associations to individual alleles was difficult. A later genetic analysis associated a missense DCLRE1C variant with V-gene and J-gene trimming of TCR beta chains, and an independent cohort replicated the association. A later analysis found that HLA-associated TCR beta chains were more clonally expanded and had lower generation probabilities than equally common non-associated chains. The sequencing pipeline was judged likely to have produced a cluster of highly shared sequence variants as a technical artifact.

Library preparation was by the immunoSEQ multiplex PCR assay. The multiplex PCR relied on a mix of 60 forward primers for TCR Vbeta segments and 13 reverse primers for TCR Jbeta segments. The CDR3 region of rearranged TCR beta genes was amplified from genomic DNA by a multiplex PCR assay. Amplified TCR beta libraries were sequenced as 87-base-pair reads on the Illumina HiSeq System. From the authors' description of their analysis: In a later analysis, some 80 million unique TCR beta chains were counted across the 500 to 850 repertoires, and roughly 11 million of these chains were shared by at least two donors. To remove PCR and sequencing errors, raw reads were error-corrected and collapsed into unique sequences using a nearest-neighbor algorithm that merged closely related sequences. Alignment of CDR3 sequences to IMGT reference sequences was used to assign V, D and J gene segments. For a sequence to be retained, at least a six-nucleotide match to both a V gene segment and a J gene segment was required. Rearrangements were called productive when the CDR3 lacked stop codons and stayed in frame with V and J; all others were non-productive. Following IMGT convention, CDR3 was defined as the stretch from the second conserved V-encoded cysteine to the conserved J-encoded phenylalanine. The earlier analysis of approximately 590 of the donors excluded any sequence lacking an unambiguous match to a single V gene segment. An earlier analysis of 587 of the donors classified V segments as functional when productive rearrangements were above 56.7% and as segregating when the standard deviation between donors was above 5%. To diagnose cytomegalovirus status from the catalog of TCR beta chain sequences, a statistical classification framework was built. In a later analysis, TCR nucleotide sequences were compared against IMGT/GENE-DB human TR gene sequences so that V and J genes could be assigned. In a later analysis, CDR3 sequences and most-parsimonious VDJ recombination scenarios were assigned using the TCRdist pipeline. In a later analysis, each TCR beta chain was defined by its CDR3 amino acid sequence together with its V-gene family, and reads without a unique V-gene family were excluded. A later analysis removed 592 highly shared, low-generation-probability nucleotide sequences to deal with suspected cross-contamination and a sequencing artifact. In a later analysis, a clonal expansion index was calculated for each public chain from normalized within-repertoire ranks of inferred template counts. Generation probabilities in a later analysis came from a VDJ recombination model fitted to out-of-frame rearrangements, and those results were checked against IGoR. A later analysis scored TCR-TCR, TCR-HLA and TCR-CMV co-occurrence with hypergeometric tests, applying a repertoire-size bias correction to TCR pairs. To estimate false discovery rates, a later analysis permuted the HLA or CMV assignments 20 times. In a later analysis, co-occurring TCRs were grouped with DBSCAN, and TCRdist sequence similarity was added when clustering was performed within HLA-allele-positive subsets. For co-occurrence clustering, repertoires with fewer than 30,000 or more than 120,000 public chains were excluded, along with a handful of repertoires with anomalous nucleotide sharing. TCRdb mirrors the immuneACCESS table, restricted to in-frame sequences. Some clones are absent from its copies; in checked studies, under half trace to an unresolved V gene, and the reason for the others is unknown. That table supplies the V and J calls and clone size; D and trimming were determined from the DNA. In this sample the table shows more than 90,000 clones, 70% to 80% of which occur a single time. The ten biggest clones cover around 5.2% of the sample.

Recombination connected TRBV10-3 to TRBJ1-6, with TRBD1 identical over 9 junction bases. What was sequenced was PBMCs. The receptor's source is a man aged 45-60 years in good health and CMV-seropositive. The CDR3 here reads CAIRVTGGGNSPLHF. The DNA sequence is TGTGCCATCAGGGTGACAGGGGGAGGTAATTCACCCCTCCACTTT.